The 30 T cell receptor beta chains given below trace back to one sample, sequenced in a study of T cells after yellow fever vaccination. MiXCR, run by TCRdb on the 5' RACE reads, gives a single entry per CDR3 protein. Of roughly 160,000 distinct CDR3 sequences in the sample, approximately 9.9% were seen once. This specimen was CD8+ T cells sorted from PBMCs, taken 45 days after the yellow fever booster vaccination. Receptor source: a man between 18 and 29 years old who received the YFV17D yellow fever vaccine.

This clonotype came up a few times. This rearrangement joins TRBV5-6 to TRBJ2-1; the D gene is possibly TRBD2 (7 bases). Germline V gene sequence: CDR1 SGHDT, CDR2 YYEEEE. V gave up 4 bases and J gave up 7 bases, with 18 bases separating them. The CDR3 spans 15 residues. The CDR3 loop reads CASSRSKGGANEQFF. The CDR3 coding sequence is TGTGCCAGCAGCCGGTCGAAGGGGGGGGCAAATGAGCAGTTCTTC.

This clonotype was seen only a few times. The V call is TRBV7-9, the J call TRBJ2-1; the D gene is possibly TRBD2 (7 bases). This CDR3 contains 13 residues. The V gene lost 6 bases and the J gene lost 7 bases, with 13 bases spanning the gap. CDR1 is SEHNR, CDR2 FQNEAQ, per germline (reference sequence). The CDR3 DNA reads TGTGCCAGCAGGGCGGGGGCCTTAAATGAGCAGTTCTTC. Amino acid sequence: CASRAGALNEQFF. The full variable domain, with the rest looked up from reference TRBV7-9 and TRBJ2-1, is DTGVSQNPRHKITKRGQNVTFRCDPISEHNRLYWYRQTLGQGPEFLTYFQNEAQLEKSRLLSDRFSAERPKGSFSTLEIQRTEQGDSAMYLCASRAGALNEQFFGPGTRLTVL.

The rearrangement joins TRBV4-1 to TRBJ2-7; D is unresolved. With 1 base removed from V and 5 bases from J, the gap between germline ends came to 6 bases. The CDR3 length is 12 residues. The V gene's germline CDR1 is MGHRA and CDR2 YSYEKL. The CDR3 DNA follows: TGCGCCAGCAGCCAAGGATCCGACGAGCAGTACTTC. Its protein product is CASSQGSDEQYF.

This chain joins TRBV6-5 and TRBJ2-3, with D hard to call. The CDR3 has 14 amino acids. The germline V gene has CDR1 MNHEY and CDR2 SVGAGI. The V and J ends lost 0 bases and 0 bases respectively, with 4 bases between them. For the CDR3, the DNA is TGTGCCAGCAGTTACTCAGGCAGCACAGATACGCAGTATTTT. It yields the protein CASSYSGSTDTQYF.

Written as DNA, the CDR3 is TGTGCCAGCAGTTTAGTAGTACCTAACACCGGGGAGCTGTTTTTT. Encoded protein: CASSLVVPNTGELFF. V usage is TRBV12-3 or TRBV12-4 and J usage is TRBJ2-2; D is unclear. V was trimmed by 1 base and J by 2 bases, leaving 8 bases between them. This CDR3 has 15 residues.

This clonotype has just a few counts. This chain uses TRBV7-2 with TRBJ2-1; D unresolved. Trimming shortened V by 2 bases and J by 7 bases, and 9 bases separated the two germline ends. The germline V gene has CDR1 SGHTA and CDR2 FQGNSA. The CDR3 runs to 13 residues. The CDR3 bases are TGTGCCAGCAGCTTATTATATGGGAATGAGCAGTTCTTC. Translated: CASSLLYGNEQFF.

This clonotype was detected only a few times. The chain has TRBV4-3 and TRBJ2-7; perhaps TRBD1 as D (5 bases). Germline CDR1 LGHNA, CDR2 YSLEER. Trimming left V 4 bases short and J 2 bases short, with 9 bases between. There are 13 residues in the CDR3. CDR3: CASSPSQAYEQYF. CDR3 nucleotide sequence: TGCGCCAGCAGCCCCTCACAGGCCTACGAGCAGTACTTC.

The gene calls are TRBV30 and TRBJ2-7; TRBD1 might be the D (6 bases). The CDR3 is made up of 12 amino acids. The V gene's germline CDR1 is GTSNPN and CDR2 SVGIG (reference sequence). V was clipped by 1 base and J by 8 bases, with 12 bases between them. The CDR3 sequence is CAWSATGYQQYF. CDR3 DNA sequence: TGTGCCTGGAGTGCCACAGGGTACCAGCAGTACTTC.

This clonotype has more than one count but fewer than ten. This chain connects TRBV4-1 to TRBJ1-1, with 7 bases fitting TRBD1. The junction had 13 bases not matched to a gene; V was cut back by 0 bases and J by 3 bases. CDR1 MGHRA and CDR2 YSYEKL come from the germline V gene. The CDR3 is 18 amino acids. The CDR3 nucleotides are TGCGCCAGCAGCCAAGACGCGGGAAGAGGCAGGGGGGACACTGAAGCTTTCTTT. The encoded protein is CASSQDAGRGRGDTEAFF.

The V call is TRBV4-2, the J call TRBJ2-6; D is possibly TRBD1 (5 bases). The CDR3 is 14 residues long. Germline lookup yields CDR1 LGHNA and CDR2 YNFKEQ. The V gene lost 3 bases and the J gene lost 3 bases, with 6 bases spanning the gap. CDR3 sequence: CASSQTDGANVLTF. CDR3 nucleotides: TGTGCCAGCAGCCAGACAGATGGGGCCAACGTCCTGACTTTC.

This chain uses TRBV27 with TRBJ1-5, with 9 positions matching TRBD1. V was clipped by 3 bases and J by 6 bases; unmatched bases: 6. Germline CDR1 reads MNHEY; CDR2 reads SMNVEV (reference sequence). The CDR3 loop spans 15 amino acids. The CDR3 sequence: CASSFRQGGSQPQHF. The CDR3, as DNA: TGTGCCAGCAGTTTTCGACAGGGGGGGAGTCAGCCCCAGCATTTT.

V gene TRBV5-1 combines with J gene TRBJ1-2, with D perhaps TRBD1 (6 bases). This CDR3 contains 16 residues. Germline V gene lookup returns CDR1 SGHRS and CDR2 YFSETQ. V gave up 1 base and J gave up 7 bases, with 20 bases separating them. This CDR3 is CASSLRGGESYSGYTF. The CDR3 region has the DNA TGCGCCAGCAGCTTGAGAGGGGGGGAGTCTTATTCTGGCTACACCTTC.

V usage is TRBV4-1 and J usage is TRBJ2-5; D is possibly TRBD1 or TRBD2 (6 bases each). Germline CDR1 reads MGHRA; CDR2 reads YSYEKL. The CDR3 sequence is 14 residues long. The V gene lost 1 base and the J gene lost 4 bases, with 10 bases spanning the gap. The DNA for the CDR3 is TGCGCCAGCAGCCAAGTTGAGGGGGGAGAGACCCAGTACTTC. Protein product: CASSQVEGGETQYF.

This clonotype was counted many times. J is TRBJ2-5 and V is TRBV4-3; 9 nucleotides align to TRBD2. The germline CDR1 and CDR2 sequences are LGHNA and YSLEER. Trimming cost V 0 bases and J 4 bases; bases outside gene matches: 6. The CDR3 extends over 16 amino acids. The CDR3 spells CASSQEFAGGPETQYF. The CDR3, as DNA: TGCGCCAGCAGCCAAGAGTTCGCGGGGGGGCCAGAGACCCAGTACTTC.

This clonotype has a count of ten or more. The chain is built from TRBV4-1 and TRBJ2-7, with D possibly TRBD2 on 6 matching bases. Looked up from germline, CDR1 is MGHRA and CDR2 is YSYEKL. The CDR3 sequence is 15 residues long. The V end lost 1 base, the J end lost 3 bases, and 13 bases lay between the germline ends. The CDR3 loop is CASSQGGGDLYEQYF. CDR3 in DNA: TGCGCCAGCAGCCAAGGAGGCGGGGATCTCTACGAGCAGTACTTC.

In this sample, this clonotype turned up a few times. This chain uses TRBV4-1 with TRBJ2-3, with TRBD1 matching over 7 bases. The CDR3 is 17 amino acids. Germline V lookup: CDR1 MGHRA, CDR2 YSYEKL. The J segment lost 8 bases and the V segment lost 4 bases, leaving 18 bases of the junction unmatched. The CDR3 DNA reads TGCGCCAGCAGCCTGGAGACAGGGCCCCCCGGATCGGGTACGCAGTATTTT. It encodes CASSLETGPPGSGTQYF.

This clonotype was observed a handful of times. The chain combines TRBV6-2 or TRBV6-3 with TRBJ1-2; D remains ambiguous. The V gene lost 6 bases and the J gene lost 5 bases, with 13 bases spanning the gap. The germline gives CDR1 MNHEY, CDR2 SVGEGT. CDR3 length: 13 residues. The CDR3 region is CASRLPGEYGYTF. The CDR3 nucleotides read TGTGCCAGCAGACTCCCAGGCGAATATGGCTACACCTTC.

This clonotype was seen a handful of times. This rearrangement joins TRBV6-5 to TRBJ2-7, with TRBD2 matching 7 bases. CDR1 MNHEY and CDR2 SVGAGI come from the germline V gene. The CDR3 is 14 amino acids. The V segment lost 5 bases and the J segment 5 bases; nucleotides outside the gene matches: 9. As DNA, the CDR3 is TGTGCCAGCAGTCCCGGACTAGGACATGACGAGCAGTACTTC. Translation gives CASSPGLGHDEQYF.

This chain uses TRBV5-1 with TRBJ2-6, with D possibly TRBD2 on 6 matching bases. The CDR3 runs to 16 residues. Germline V gene lookup returns CDR1 SGHRS and CDR2 YFSETQ. V shed 4 bases and J shed 1 base, with 12 bases lying between them. The CDR3 bases are TGCGCCAGCAGCGGAGGGGTCGAGTCTGGGGCCAACGTCCTGACTTTC. It is translated as CASSGGVESGANVLTF.

The table lists this clonotype with a count of one. The rearrangement joins TRBV6-5 to TRBJ1-5, with 8 bases fitting TRBD1. There are 13 residues in the CDR3. V shed 8 bases, J shed 6 bases, and the junction held 6 bases outside the gene matches. CDR1 and CDR2 from the germline V gene are MNHEY and SVGAGI. CDR3 protein: CASRQGSGQPQHF. Written as DNA, the CDR3 is TGTGCCAGCCGACAGGGGTCGGGTCAGCCCCAGCATTTT.

This clonotype was seen only a few times. The chain employs TRBV7-8 and TRBJ1-2, with D uncertain. Trimming left V 5 bases short and J 6 bases short, with 13 bases between. CDR1 SGHVS and CDR2 FQNEAQ come from the germline V gene. CDR3 length equals 13 residues. The CDR3 spells CASSAYRTDGYTF. CDR3 in DNA: TGTGCCAGCAGCGCCTACCGTACGGATGGCTACACCTTC.

V gene TRBV9 combines with J gene TRBJ2-3; 9 bases match TRBD2. With 0 bases clipped from V and 8 bases from J, the junction kept 16 bases outside the gene matches. The germline V gene encodes CDR1 SGDLS and CDR2 YYNGEE. The CDR3 extends over 18 amino acids. The CDR3 DNA sequence: TGTGCCAGCAGCGTAGATGATAGCGGGGGAGGGGGCCGGGCTACGCAGTATTTT. Amino acids: CASSVDDSGGGGRATQYF.

This chain joins TRBV6-2 or TRBV6-3 and TRBJ2-7; possibly TRBD1 or TRBD2 for D (5 bases each). Trimming took 1 base from V and 1 from J, leaving 14 bases between them. Germline lookup yields CDR1 MNHEY and CDR2 SVGEGT. This CDR3 comprises 16 residues. In DNA form, the CDR3 reads TGTGCCAGCAGTTACTTCAACCCGAGGGGTTCCTACGAGCAGTACTTC. Its protein is CASSYFNPRGSYEQYF.

The table lists this clonotype with a few counts. The chain uses TRBV20-1 and TRBJ1-1; 7 bases are a match to TRBD1. J gave up 2 bases and V 6 bases, and 9 bases lay outside the gene matches. Germline CDR1 is DFQATT and CDR2 is SNEGSKA (reference sequence). CDR3 size: 14 residues. In DNA, the CDR3 is TGCAGTGCAGGCCCGGGACAGTACAACACTGAAGCTTTCTTT. Its translation is CSAGPGQYNTEAFF.

This clonotype was observed a few times. This chain uses TRBV28 with TRBJ2-7; TRBD1 matches 7 bases. After removal of 5 bases from V and 3 bases from J, the junction contained 13 bases not matched to a gene. The CDR3 length is 16 residues. CDR1 and CDR2 (germline): MDHEN, SYDVKM. DNA of the CDR3: TGTGCCAGCAGTGGGCGGACCGGGACAGCGTACTACGAGCAGTACGTC. It translates to CASSGRTGTAYYEQYV.

This chain uses TRBV4-3 with TRBJ1-5; weak D call: TRBD1 (5 bases). Trimming pared 0 bases from V and 3 bases from J, leaving 15 bases between. Germline-derived CDR1 and CDR2 are LGHNA and YSLEER. The CDR3 runs 17 residues. The CDR3 nucleotides read TGCGCCAGCAGCCAAGAGATTAAGACAGCTGTCAATCAGCCCCAGCATTTT. Translation: CASSQEIKTAVNQPQHF.

V and J are TRBV11-2 and TRBJ2-1, with 8 bases identical to TRBD2. J was trimmed by 3 bases and V by 1 base; bases with no gene match: 5. The CDR3 is 16 amino acids. Per germline, CDR1 SGHAT and CDR2 FQNNGV. The chain's CDR3 is CASSLGVSGNYNEQFF. CDR3 sequence (DNA): TGTGCCAGCAGCTTAGGTGTTAGCGGGAACTACAATGAGCAGTTCTTC. Filled out from reference TRBV11-2 and TRBJ2-1, the complete variable domain reads EAGVAQSPRYKIIEKRQSVAFWCNPISGHATLYWYQQILGQGPKLLIQFQNNGVVDDSQLPKDRFSAERLKGVDSTLKIQPAKLEDSAVYLCASSLGVSGNYNEQFFGPGTRLTVL.

This clonotype has only a few counts. The chain links TRBV7-2 to TRBJ2-7, with 11 bases lining up with TRBD2. The junction had 6 bases not matched to a gene; V was cut back by 1 base and J by 7 bases. The length of the CDR3 is 15 residues. The V gene's germline CDR1 is SGHTA and CDR2 FQGNSA. CDR3 nucleotide sequence: TGTGCCAGCAGCTTAGATAGCGGGGGGGCGAGAGAGCAGTACTTC. Amino acid sequence: CASSLDSGGAREQYF.

This clonotype was found a few times. The chain carries TRBV7-9 and TRBJ2-7; TRBD2 might be the D (6 bases). Trimming stripped 2 bases from V and 7 bases from J, with 12 bases between. The CDR3 is made up of 13 amino acids. CDR1 is SEHNR and CDR2 is FQNEAQ in the germline V gene (reference sequence). Here the CDR3 reads CASSLLDGGEQYV. As DNA, the CDR3 is TGTGCCAGCAGCTTACTGGACGGGGGAGAGCAGTACGTC.

The chain links TRBV12-3 or TRBV12-4 to TRBJ2-3; D gene ambiguous. CDR3 length: 11 amino acids. Trimming stripped 6 bases from V and 1 base from J, with 2 bases between. CDR3 in DNA: TGTGCCAGCAGCTGCACAGATACGCAGTATTTT. Translated: CASSCTDTQYF.